This TCR beta chain was captured in a study of Ad26.COV2.S vaccination and SARS-CoV-2 variants. Comment on this clone: Its antigen is still unknown. Other DNA variants within this sample encode the same CDR3.

Study-level findings and limits: Individuals receiving vaccine had higher spike-specific TCR breadth than placebo recipients did.

TCRdb's table, derived via immunoSEQ multiplex PCR, lists solely in-frame clones and lacks some. The sample lists about 180,000 clones; approximately 90% were seen once. This clonotype originated in a human donor who had recovered from COVID-19. The specimen comprised peripheral blood, sampled after recovery from COVID-19.

The DNA of the CDR3 is TGTGCCAGCAGCTTACGGAACACCGGGGAGCTGTTTTTT. Encoded protein: CASSLRNTGELFF. The rearrangement links TRBV7-9 to TRBJ2-2; D gene unclear. Per germline, CDR1 SEHNR and CDR2 FQNEAQ (reference sequence). CDR3 length: 13 amino acids. The ends were cut back, 2 bases at V and 1 base at J, with 2 bases in the middle.